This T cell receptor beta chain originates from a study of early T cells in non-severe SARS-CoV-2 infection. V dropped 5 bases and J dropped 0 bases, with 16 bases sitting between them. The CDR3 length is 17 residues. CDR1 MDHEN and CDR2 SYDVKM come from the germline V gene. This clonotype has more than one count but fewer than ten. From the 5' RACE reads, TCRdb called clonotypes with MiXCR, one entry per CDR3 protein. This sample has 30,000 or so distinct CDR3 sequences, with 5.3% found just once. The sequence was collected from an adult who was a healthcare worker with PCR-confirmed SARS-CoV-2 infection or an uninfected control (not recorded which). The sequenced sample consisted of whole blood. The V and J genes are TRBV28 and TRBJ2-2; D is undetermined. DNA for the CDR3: TGTGCCAGCAGTCCCCTCGTCCCTGGTACGAACACCGGGGAGCTGTTTTTT. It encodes CASSPLVPGTNTGELFF.